The 21 T cell receptor beta chains given below trace back to one sample, sequenced in a study of neurological immune-mediated disorders. TCRdb called the 5' RACE reads again in MiXCR, with one record for every CDR3 protein. The repertoire has around 60,000 distinct CDR3 sequences, 3% to 4% of them found once; the top ten carry roughly 6.6%. Material: PBMCs. The receptors come from an older woman with multiple sclerosis.

This clonotype has a count of ten or more. The chain links TRBV7-9 to TRBJ2-5; 7 nucleotides match TRBD1. Germline V gene lookup returns CDR1 SEHNR and CDR2 FQNEAQ (reference sequence). V lost 4 bases to trimming and J lost 6 bases; unmatched junction nucleotides: 8. This CDR3 region has 14 residues. The CDR3 nucleotides are TGTGCCAGCAGCTCACAGGGGTTAGGAAAGACCCAGTACTTC. It is translated as CASSSQGLGKTQYF.

This clonotype was observed at least ten times. The chain carries TRBV20-1 and TRBJ2-3, with D possibly TRBD1 on 6 matching bases. The CDR3 spans 16 residues. Germline lookup yields CDR1 DFQATT and CDR2 SNEGSKA (reference sequence). The V gene lost 3 bases and the J gene lost 0 bases, with 16 bases spanning the gap. The CDR3, as DNA: TGCAGTGCTAGTCCGCCGACAGGTCTTAGCACAGATACGCAGTATTTT. Protein sequence: CSASPPTGLSTDTQYF.

This clonotype has a count of ten or more. CDR3 bases: TGCAGTGCTGACAGGGGGCCTGAAGCTTTCTTT. Protein product: CSADRGPEAFF. The chain combines TRBV20-1 with TRBJ1-1; TRBD1 aligns across 10 bases. Trimming took 5 bases from V and 6 from J; bases not matched to a gene: 0. This CDR3 has 11 amino acids. Germline V gene data show CDR1 as DFQATT and CDR2 as SNEGSKA (reference sequence).

This clonotype was counted at least ten times. V and J are TRBV7-2 and TRBJ2-7; D is undetermined. The V and J ends lost 3 bases and 0 bases respectively, with 6 bases between them. Germline-derived CDR1 and CDR2 are SGHTA and FQGNSA. The CDR3 contains 13 residues. As DNA, the CDR3 is TGTGCCAGCAGCTTTTGGAGCTCCTACGAGCAGTACTTC. Encoded protein: CASSFWSSYEQYF.

This clonotype was seen repeatedly, ten times or more. The CDR3 bases are TGTGCCAGCAGTTTAGTGGGCAGAAATCAGCCCCAGCATTTT. Translating gives CASSLVGRNQPQHF. This chain links TRBV12-3 or TRBV12-4 with TRBJ1-5; no reliable D call. V lost 1 base and J lost 4, with 8 bases in between. This CDR3 has 14 amino acids.

This clonotype was counted ten times or more. The chain is built from TRBV4-3 and TRBJ2-7; D not certain. V was trimmed by 0 bases and J by 0 bases, leaving 15 bases between them. CDR1 and CDR2 (germline): LGHNA, YSLEER. This CDR3 is 17 amino acids long. CDR3 residues: CASSQEGNAVFSYEQYF. In nucleotides, the CDR3 is TGCGCCAGCAGCCAAGAAGGTAACGCCGTCTTCTCCTACGAGCAGTACTTC.

This clonotype showed up many times. V gene TRBV2 combines with J gene TRBJ2-1; TRBD2 matches 9 bases. From germline, CDR1 is SNHLY and CDR2 FYNNEI. CDR3 length equals 15 residues. Trimming took 5 bases from V and 10 from J; bases not matched to a gene: 12. In nucleotides, the CDR3 is TGTGCCAGCAGTCAAAACTCGGGACTAGCCGCCGAGCAGTTCTTC. Residues: CASSQNSGLAAEQFF.

Concerning this clonotype: Its ends do not fully match the called genes, so a read error is possible. This chain joins TRBV12-3 or TRBV12-4 and TRBJ1-5; the D is unclear. The CDR3 covers 13 residues. DNA for the CDR3: TGTGCCAGCAGTTTAGATGGTAGGGAGACCCAGAATTTT. Protein sequence: CASSLDGRETQNF.

This clonotype was seen at least ten times. V is TRBV4-3 and J is TRBJ2-1; TRBD1 aligns across 9 bases. This CDR3 is built from 17 residues. The germline CDR1 and CDR2 sequences are LGHNA and YSLEER. Trimming at V came to 0 bases and at J to 4 bases, leaving 7 bases not matched to a gene. The CDR3 spells CASSQDPWTGEYNEQFF. The CDR3 DNA follows: TGCGCCAGCAGCCAAGATCCATGGACAGGGGAATACAATGAGCAGTTCTTC.

This clonotype appeared many times. The V call is TRBV4-1, the J call TRBJ1-2, with D perhaps TRBD1 (5 bases). The CDR3 runs 15 residues. V dropped 1 base and J dropped 0 bases, with 9 bases sitting between them. CDR1 MGHRA and CDR2 YSYEKL come from the germline V gene. In nucleotides, the CDR3 is TGCGCCAGCAGCCAAGTTGCGGGGGCTAACTATGGCTACACCTTC. Translated: CASSQVAGANYGYTF.

This clonotype was counted many times. The genes are TRBV7-9 and TRBJ1-2, with D uncertain. The CDR3 has 11 residues. Germline V gene sequence: CDR1 SEHNR, CDR2 FQNEAQ (reference sequence). Trimming cost V 1 base and J 7 bases, with 4 bases left between them. Written as DNA, the CDR3 is TGTGCCAGCAGCTTAGAGGGTGGCTACACCTTC. As protein: CASSLEGGYTF.

Remarks on this clonotype: This may be a read error, as it is one base from a much larger clone. The chain is built from TRBV5-1 and TRBJ1-2; TRBD1 is a possible D gene (6 bases). Trimming took off 5 bases at V and 1 base at J, with 15 bases between the two ends. CDR3 length: 15 residues. Germline V lookup: CDR1 SGHRS, CDR2 YFSETQ. The CDR3 region has the DNA TGCGCCAGCAGACGGAAAACAGGGAGTAACTATGGCTACACCTTC. This codes for CASRRKTGSNYGYTF.

This clonotype came up many times. The chain joins TRBV5-1 to TRBJ1-1; D remains ambiguous. V was shortened by 7 bases and J by 4 bases, with 17 bases between the two germline ends. This CDR3 has 14 amino acids. Looked up from germline, CDR1 is SGHRS and CDR2 is YFSETQ. The CDR3 DNA reads as TGCGCCAGCCGACGAGAGACCTGGGGCACTGAAGCTTTCTTT. Protein sequence: CASRRETWGTEAFF.

At least ten counts were recorded for this clonotype. V usage is TRBV3-1 and J usage is TRBJ1-1; D remains ambiguous. Germline CDR1 reads LGHDT; CDR2 reads YNNKEL (reference sequence). V lost 1 base and J 1 base, leaving 4 bases between the germline ends. The CDR3 runs 13 residues. The CDR3, as DNA: TGTGCCAGCAGCCAAGTGCAGAACACTGAAGCTTTCTTT. Translated: CASSQVQNTEAFF.

The sample holds many counts of this clonotype. This chain links TRBV18 with TRBJ1-6; D perhaps matches TRBD1 (5 bases). Germline lookup yields CDR1 KGHSH and CDR2 LQKENI. The CDR3 contains 15 residues. The ends were cut back, 3 bases at V and 9 bases at J, with 15 bases in the middle. CDR3 residues: CASSPGVFVGSPLHF. In nucleotides, the CDR3 is TGTGCCAGCTCACCGGGGGTTTTCGTAGGTTCACCCCTCCACTTT.

This clonotype was detected ten times or more. The V and J genes are TRBV11-2 and TRBJ2-3; 7 bases match TRBD2. The germline V gene encodes CDR1 SGHAT and CDR2 FQNNGV. Trimming cost V 3 bases and J 2 bases; bases outside gene matches: 2. The CDR3 extends over 14 amino acids. Here the CDR3 DNA reads TGTGCCAGCAGCTTGGGGGGGTTCACAGATACGCAGTATTTT. Protein product: CASSLGGFTDTQYF.

This clonotype was detected ten times or more. The gene calls are TRBV4-1 and TRBJ2-7, with D maybe TRBD2 (5 bases). V gave up 0 bases and J gave up 7 bases, with 16 bases separating them. Germline V gives CDR1 MGHRA, CDR2 YSYEKL. The CDR3 covers 15 residues. The CDR3 is CASSQDPTVRGEQYF. CDR3 DNA sequence: TGCGCCAGCAGCCAAGATCCCACGGTTCGGGGAGAGCAGTACTTC.

This clonotype was picked up a small number of times. The chain has TRBV11-2 and TRBJ2-7; D not resolved. Germline V gene data show CDR1 as SGHAT and CDR2 as FQNNGV. The CDR3 extends over 16 amino acids. Between the trimmed V and J ends, which lost 2 bases and 7 bases, there was a span of 21 bases. The CDR3 DNA reads TGTGCCAGCAGCTTACTCCAAATGTTTCCAGGTTTTGAGCAGTACTTC. Translating gives CASSLLQMFPGFEQYF.

Many counts were recorded for this clonotype. V is TRBV20-1 and J is TRBJ1-2, with D perhaps matching TRBD1 (6 bases). V lost 6 bases, J lost 7 bases, and 21 bases lay in between. The CDR3 has 14 amino acids. Germline V lookup: CDR1 DFQATT, CDR2 SNEGSKA (reference sequence). CDR3 sequence (DNA): TGCAGTGCCCCGAACCAGGGGCAGGTGGGTGGCTACACCTTC. Its translation is CSAPNQGQVGGYTF.

This clonotype appeared many times. This chain joins TRBV28 and TRBJ2-5; tentative D call: TRBD2 (5 bases). Between the trimmed V and J ends, which lost 6 bases and 7 bases, there was a span of 18 bases. This CDR3 comprises 14 residues. Germline V gene data show CDR1 as MDHEN and CDR2 as SYDVKM. The chain's CDR3 is CASRRTGFAWTQYF. The CDR3 DNA reads as TGTGCCAGCAGGAGGACGGGGTTCGCCTGGACCCAGTACTTC.

This clonotype has ten or more counts. The chain uses TRBV7-8 and TRBJ2-7, with D perhaps given as TRBD1 or TRBD2 (6 bases each). The ends were cut back, 5 bases at V and 6 bases at J, with 20 bases in the middle. The CDR3 has 15 residues. The germline CDR1 and CDR2 sequences are SGHVS and FQNEAQ. This chain's CDR3 is CASSPGALSRGEQYF. The CDR3 nucleotides read TGTGCCAGCAGCCCGGGGGCTCTCTCTCGGGGCGAGCAGTACTTC.